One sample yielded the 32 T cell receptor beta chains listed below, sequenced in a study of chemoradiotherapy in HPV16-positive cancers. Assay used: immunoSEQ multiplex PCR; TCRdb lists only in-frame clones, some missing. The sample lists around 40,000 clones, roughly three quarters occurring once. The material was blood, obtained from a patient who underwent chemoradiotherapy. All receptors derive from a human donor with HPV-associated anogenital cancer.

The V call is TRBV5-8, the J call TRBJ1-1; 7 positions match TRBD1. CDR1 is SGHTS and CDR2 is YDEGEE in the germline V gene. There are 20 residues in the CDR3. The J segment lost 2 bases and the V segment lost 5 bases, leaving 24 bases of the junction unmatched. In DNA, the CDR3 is TGTGCCAGCAGGGGAGGCGTGGTTGACCCCCGGGGACAGCCTAACACTGAAGCTTTCTTT. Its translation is CASRGGVVDPRGQPNTEAFF.

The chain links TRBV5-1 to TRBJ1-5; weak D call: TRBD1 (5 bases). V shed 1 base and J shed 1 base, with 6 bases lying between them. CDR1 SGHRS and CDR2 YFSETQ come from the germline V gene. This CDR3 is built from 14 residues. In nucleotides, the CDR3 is TGCGCCAGCAGCTTGTGGGGGAGCAATCAGCCCCAGCATTTT. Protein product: CASSLWGSNQPQHF.

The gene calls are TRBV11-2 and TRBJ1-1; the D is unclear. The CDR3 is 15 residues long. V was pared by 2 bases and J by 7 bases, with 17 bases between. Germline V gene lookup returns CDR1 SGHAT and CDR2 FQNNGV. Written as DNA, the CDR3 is TGTGCCAGCAGCTTATCCCCGGGAGCGACGCTTGAAGCTTTCTTT. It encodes CASSLSPGATLEAFF.

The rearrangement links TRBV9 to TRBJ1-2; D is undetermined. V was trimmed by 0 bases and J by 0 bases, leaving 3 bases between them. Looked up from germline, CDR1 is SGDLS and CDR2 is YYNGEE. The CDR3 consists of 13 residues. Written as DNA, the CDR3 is TGTGCCAGCAGCGTAGACACTAACTATGGCTACACCTTC. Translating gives CASSVDTNYGYTF.

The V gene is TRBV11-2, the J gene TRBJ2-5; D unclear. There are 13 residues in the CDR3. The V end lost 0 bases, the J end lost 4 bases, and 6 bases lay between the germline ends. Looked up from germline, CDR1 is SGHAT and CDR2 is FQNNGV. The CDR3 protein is CASSLDFIETQYF. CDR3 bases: TGTGCCAGCAGCTTAGATTTTATAGAGACCCAGTACTTC.

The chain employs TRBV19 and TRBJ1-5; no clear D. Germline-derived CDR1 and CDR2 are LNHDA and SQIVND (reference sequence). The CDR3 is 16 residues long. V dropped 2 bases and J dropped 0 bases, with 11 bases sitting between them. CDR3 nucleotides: TGTGCCAGTAGTATAAGGGCGTCGGGTAGCAATCAGCCCCAGCATTTT. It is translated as CASSIRASGSNQPQHF.

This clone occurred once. Here the CDR3 reads CASSSRTSWPYEQYF. The CDR3 nucleotides read TGTGCCAGCAGCTCAAGGACTAGCTGGCCCTACGAGCAGTACTTC. The chain employs TRBV7-2 and TRBJ2-7; 8 bases align to TRBD2. The length of the CDR3 is 15 residues. CDR1 is SGHTA, CDR2 FQGNSA, per germline. The V gene end was trimmed by 4 bases and the J gene end by 2 bases; junction bases not matched to a gene: 7.

This CDR3 is CASSPRSATNEKLFF. The DNA for the CDR3 is TGTGCCAGCAGCCCCCGCTCGGCAACTAATGAAAAACTGTTTTTT. The chain joins TRBV9 to TRBJ1-4; D gene ambiguous. From germline, CDR1 is SGDLS and CDR2 YYNGEE. The CDR3 totals 15 residues. The ends were cut back, 4 bases at V and 0 bases at J, with 10 bases in the middle.

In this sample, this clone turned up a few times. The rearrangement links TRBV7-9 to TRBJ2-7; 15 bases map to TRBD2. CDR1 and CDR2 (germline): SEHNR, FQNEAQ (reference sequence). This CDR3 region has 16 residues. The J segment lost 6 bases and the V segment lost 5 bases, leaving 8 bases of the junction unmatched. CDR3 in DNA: TGTGCCAGCAGCCCCAGCTCGGGACTAGCGGGGGGCGAGCAGTACTTC. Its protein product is CASSPSSGLAGGEQYF.

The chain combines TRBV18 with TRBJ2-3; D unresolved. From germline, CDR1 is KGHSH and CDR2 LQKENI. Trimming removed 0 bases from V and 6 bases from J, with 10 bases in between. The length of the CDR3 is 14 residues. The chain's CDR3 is CASSPPGLSDTQYF. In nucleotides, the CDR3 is TGTGCCAGCTCACCACCGGGGTTAAGCGATACGCAGTATTTT.

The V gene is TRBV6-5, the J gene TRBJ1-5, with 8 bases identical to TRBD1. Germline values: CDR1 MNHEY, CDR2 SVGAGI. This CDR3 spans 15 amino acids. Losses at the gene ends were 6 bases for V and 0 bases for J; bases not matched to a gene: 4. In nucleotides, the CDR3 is TGTGCCAGCAGAACGACAGGGGATAGCAATCAGCCCCAGCATTTT. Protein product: CASRTTGDSNQPQHF.

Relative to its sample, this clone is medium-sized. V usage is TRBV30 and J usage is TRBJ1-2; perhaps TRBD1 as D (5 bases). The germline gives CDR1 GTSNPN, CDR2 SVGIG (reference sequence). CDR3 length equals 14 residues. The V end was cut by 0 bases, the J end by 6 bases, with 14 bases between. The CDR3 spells CAWSVAAGGDGYTF. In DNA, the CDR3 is TGTGCCTGGAGTGTGGCGGCGGGGGGAGATGGCTACACCTTC. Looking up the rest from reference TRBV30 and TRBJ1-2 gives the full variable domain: SQTIHQWPATLVQPVGSPLSLECTVEGTSNPNLYWYRQAAGRGLQLLFYSVGIGQISSEVPQNLSASRPQDRQFILSSKKLLLSDSGFYLCAWSVAAGGDGYTFGSGTRLTVV.

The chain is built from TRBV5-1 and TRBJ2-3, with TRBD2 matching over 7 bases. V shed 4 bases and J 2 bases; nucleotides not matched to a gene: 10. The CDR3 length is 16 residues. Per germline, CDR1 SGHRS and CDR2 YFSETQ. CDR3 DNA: TGCGCCAGCAGCGTACCCACCGGGACTAACACAGATACGCAGTATTTT. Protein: CASSVPTGTNTDTQYF.

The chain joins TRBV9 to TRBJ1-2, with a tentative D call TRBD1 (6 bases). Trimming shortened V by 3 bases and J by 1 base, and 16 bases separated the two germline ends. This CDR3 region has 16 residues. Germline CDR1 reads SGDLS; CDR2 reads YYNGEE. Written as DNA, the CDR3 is TGTGCCAGCAGCGAAATAGGGGGGCAGATTAACTATGGCTACACCTTC. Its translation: CASSEIGGQINYGYTF.

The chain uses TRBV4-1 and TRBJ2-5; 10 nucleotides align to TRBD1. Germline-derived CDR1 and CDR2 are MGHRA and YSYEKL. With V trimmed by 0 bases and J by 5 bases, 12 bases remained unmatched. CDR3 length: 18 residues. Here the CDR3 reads CASSQDRGPGQGRETQYF. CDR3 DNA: TGCGCCAGCAGCCAAGATCGGGGACCGGGACAGGGGAGGGAGACCCAGTACTTC.

The DNA of the CDR3 is TGCGCCAGCAGCCCGGGACAGCTCATGAACACTGAAGCTTTCTTT. This gives the protein CASSPGQLMNTEAFF. The chain couples TRBV4-1 to TRBJ1-1; 7 nucleotides agree with TRBD1. With 4 bases clipped from V and 0 bases from J, the junction kept 5 bases outside the gene matches. CDR3 length: 15 amino acids. CDR1 is MGHRA, CDR2 YSYEKL, per germline.

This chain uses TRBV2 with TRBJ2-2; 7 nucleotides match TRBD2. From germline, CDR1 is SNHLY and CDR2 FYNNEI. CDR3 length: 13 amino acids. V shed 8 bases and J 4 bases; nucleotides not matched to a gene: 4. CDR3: CASSGGGTGELFF. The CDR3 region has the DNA TGTGCCAGCTCGGGGGGTGGCACCGGGGAGCTGTTTTTT.

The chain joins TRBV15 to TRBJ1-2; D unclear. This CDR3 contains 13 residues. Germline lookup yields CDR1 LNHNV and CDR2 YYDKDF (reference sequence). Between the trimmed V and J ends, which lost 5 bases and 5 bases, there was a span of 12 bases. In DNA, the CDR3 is TGTGCCACCAGCCCCGGGCCCGAATATGGCTACACCTTC. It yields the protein CATSPGPEYGYTF.

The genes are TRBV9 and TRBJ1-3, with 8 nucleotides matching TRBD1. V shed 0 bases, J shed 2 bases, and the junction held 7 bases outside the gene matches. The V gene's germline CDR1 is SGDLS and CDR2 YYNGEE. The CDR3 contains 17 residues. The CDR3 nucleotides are TGTGCCAGCAGCGTAGCTAGTGGACAGGGAGCTGGAAACACCATATATTTT. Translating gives CASSVASGQGAGNTIYF.

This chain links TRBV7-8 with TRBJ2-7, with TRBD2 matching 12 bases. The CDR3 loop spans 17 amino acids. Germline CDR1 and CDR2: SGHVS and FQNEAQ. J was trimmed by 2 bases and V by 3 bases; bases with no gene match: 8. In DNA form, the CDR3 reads TGTGCCAGCAGCTTGGTGACCCCTAGCGGGGGGGCCTACGAGCAGTACTTC. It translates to CASSLVTPSGGAYEQYF.

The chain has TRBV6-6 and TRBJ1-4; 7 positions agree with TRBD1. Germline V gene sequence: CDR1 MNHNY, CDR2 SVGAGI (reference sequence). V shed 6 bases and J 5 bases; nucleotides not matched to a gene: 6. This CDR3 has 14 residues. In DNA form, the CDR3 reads TGTGCCAGCAGAAACAGGGGATTGAATGAAAAACTGTTTTTT. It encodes CASRNRGLNEKLFF.

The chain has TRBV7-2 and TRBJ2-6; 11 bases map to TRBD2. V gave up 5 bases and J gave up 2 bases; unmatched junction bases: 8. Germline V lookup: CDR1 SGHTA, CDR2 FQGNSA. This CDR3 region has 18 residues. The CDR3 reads CASSHGLAGGPGANVLTF. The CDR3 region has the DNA TGTGCCAGCAGCCATGGCCTAGCGGGAGGACCTGGGGCCAACGTCCTGACTTTC.

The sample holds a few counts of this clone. The CDR3 is CASSLAGVGGYTF. For the CDR3, the DNA is TGTGCCAGCAGCTTAGCCGGGGTTGGAGGCTACACCTTC. J is TRBJ1-2 and V is TRBV7-2; D not certain. Per the germline V gene, CDR1 is SGHTA and CDR2 is FQGNSA. The CDR3 is 13 residues long. The V end was cut by 0 bases, the J end by 8 bases, with 10 bases between.

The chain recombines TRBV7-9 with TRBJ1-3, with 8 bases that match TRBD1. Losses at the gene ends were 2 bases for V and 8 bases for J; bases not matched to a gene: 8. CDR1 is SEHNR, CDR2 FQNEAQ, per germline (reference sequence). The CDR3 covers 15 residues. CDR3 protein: CASSLRPGGSDTIYF. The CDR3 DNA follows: TGTGCCAGCAGCTTAAGGCCAGGGGGCTCGGACACCATATATTTT.

The CDR3 DNA is TGTGCCAGCAGCTTAGATCGGGGGGGAGGGACCCAGTACTTC. It yields the protein CASSLDRGGGTQYF. The chain uses TRBV11-2 and TRBJ2-5; 8 positions agree with TRBD2. Looked up from germline, CDR1 is SGHAT and CDR2 is FQNNGV. The CDR3 has 14 amino acids. The J segment lost 7 bases and the V segment lost 0 bases, leaving 4 bases of the junction unmatched.

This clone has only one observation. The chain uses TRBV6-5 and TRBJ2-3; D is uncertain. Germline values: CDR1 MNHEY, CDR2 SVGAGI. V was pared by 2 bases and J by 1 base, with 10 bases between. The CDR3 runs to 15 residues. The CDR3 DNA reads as TGTGCCAGCAGTTACCAGGTTTCCCGCACAGATACGCAGTATTTT. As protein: CASSYQVSRTDTQYF.

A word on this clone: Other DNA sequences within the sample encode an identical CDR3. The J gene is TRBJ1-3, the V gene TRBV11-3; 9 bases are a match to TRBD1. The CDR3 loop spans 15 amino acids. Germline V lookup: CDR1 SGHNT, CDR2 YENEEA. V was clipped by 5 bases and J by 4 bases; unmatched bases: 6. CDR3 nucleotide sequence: TGTGCCAGCAGCCCTGGACAGGGGCCGGGAAACACCATATATTTT. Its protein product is CASSPGQGPGNTIYF. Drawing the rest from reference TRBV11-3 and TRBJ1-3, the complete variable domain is EAGVVQSPRYKIIEKKQPVAFWCNPISGHNTLYWYLQNLGQGPELLIRYENEEAVDDSQLPKDRFSAERLKGVDSTLKIQPAELGDSAVYLCASSPGQGPGNTIYFGEGSWLTVV.

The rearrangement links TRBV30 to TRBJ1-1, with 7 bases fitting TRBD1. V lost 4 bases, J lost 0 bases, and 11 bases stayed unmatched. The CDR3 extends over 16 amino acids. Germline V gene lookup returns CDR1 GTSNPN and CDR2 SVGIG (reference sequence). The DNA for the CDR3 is TGTGCCTGGAAGCCCATTACCAGGGGGTTGAACACTGAAGCTTTCTTT. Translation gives CAWKPITRGLNTEAFF.

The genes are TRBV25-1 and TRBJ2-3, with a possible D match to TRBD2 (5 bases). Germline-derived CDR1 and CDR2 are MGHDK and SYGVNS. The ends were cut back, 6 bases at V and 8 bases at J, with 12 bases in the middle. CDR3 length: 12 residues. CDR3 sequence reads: CASRWTSGTQYF. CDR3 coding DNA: TGTGCCAGCAGATGGACTTCAGGTACGCAGTATTTT.

Here the CDR3 reads CASTFDLATQGETQYF. For the CDR3, the DNA is TGCGCCAGCACCTTCGATTTAGCGACTCAAGGGGAGACCCAGTACTTC. The chain joins TRBV10-2 to TRBJ2-5; TRBD2 might be the D (5 bases). The CDR3 covers 16 residues. With 7 bases removed from V and 5 bases from J, the gap between germline ends came to 23 bases. Germline assignment: CDR1 WSHSY and CDR2 SAAADI.

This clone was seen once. The CDR3 here is CASSLGQPNTGELFF. The CDR3 DNA follows: TGTGCCAGCAGCTTAGGGCAGCCGAACACCGGGGAGCTGTTTTTT. The genes are TRBV7-7 and TRBJ2-2, with D uncertain. CDR1 is SSHAT, CDR2 FNYEAQ, per germline (reference sequence). V gave up 1 base and J gave up 0 bases, with 6 bases separating them. The CDR3 is 15 residues long.

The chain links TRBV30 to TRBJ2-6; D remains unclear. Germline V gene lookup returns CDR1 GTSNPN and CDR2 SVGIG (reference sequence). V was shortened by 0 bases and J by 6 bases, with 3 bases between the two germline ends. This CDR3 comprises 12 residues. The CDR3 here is CAWSVSANVLTF. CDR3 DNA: TGTGCCTGGAGTGTCTCGGCCAACGTCCTGACTTTC. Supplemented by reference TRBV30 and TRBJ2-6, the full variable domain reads SQTIHQWPATLVQPVGSPLSLECTVEGTSNPNLYWYRQAAGRGLQLLFYSVGIGQISSEVPQNLSASRPQDRQFILSSKKLLLSDSGFYLCAWSVSANVLTFGAGSRLTVL.